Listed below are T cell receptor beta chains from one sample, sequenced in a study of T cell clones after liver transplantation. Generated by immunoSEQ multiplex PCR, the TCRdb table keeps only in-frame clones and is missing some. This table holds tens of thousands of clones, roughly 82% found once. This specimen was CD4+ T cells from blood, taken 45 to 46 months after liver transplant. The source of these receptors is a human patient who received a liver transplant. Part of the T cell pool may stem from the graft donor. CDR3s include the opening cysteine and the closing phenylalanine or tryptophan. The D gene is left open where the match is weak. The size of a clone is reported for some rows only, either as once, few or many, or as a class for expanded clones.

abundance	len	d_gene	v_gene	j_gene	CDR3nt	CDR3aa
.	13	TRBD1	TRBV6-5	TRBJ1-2	TGTGCCAGCAGCCAGCAGGGGGCTGATGGCTACACCTTC	CASSQQGADGYTF
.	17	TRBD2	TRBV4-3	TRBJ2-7	TGCGCCAGCAGCCCTTCACAACTAGCGGGCACACCCTACGAGCAGTACTTC	CASSPSQLAGTPYEQYF
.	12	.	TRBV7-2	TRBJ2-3	TGTGCCAGCAGCTTCTTCAGTGATACGCAGTATTTT	CASSFFSDTQYF
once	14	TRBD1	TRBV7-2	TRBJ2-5	TGTGCCAGCAGCGGCTGGGACAGGGGGAAGACCCAGTACTTC	CASSGWDRGKTQYF
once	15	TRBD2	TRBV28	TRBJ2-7	TGTGCCAGCAGTTTAAGACTAGCAGACACCTACGAGCAGTACTTC	CASSLRLADTYEQYF
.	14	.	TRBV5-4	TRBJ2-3	TGTGCCAGCAGCTTGGGGGGGGCGCAGGGTACGCAGTATTTT	CASSLGGAQGTQYF
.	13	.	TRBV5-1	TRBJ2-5	TGCGCCAGCAGCTTGGAAGGGCACGAGACCCAGTACTTC	CASSLEGHETQYF
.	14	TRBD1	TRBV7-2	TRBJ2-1	TGTGCCAGCAGCTTACAAGGGACAGACAATGAGCAGTTCTTC	CASSLQGTDNEQFF
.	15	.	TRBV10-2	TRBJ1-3	TGCGCCAGCAGTGACCCCCTTATAGCTGGAAACACCATATATTTT	CASSDPLIAGNTIYF
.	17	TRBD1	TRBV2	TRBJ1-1	TGTGCCAGCAGTGAATTACAGGGGAGGCTATTGAACACTGAAGCTTTCTTT	CASSELQGRLLNTEAFF
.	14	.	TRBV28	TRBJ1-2	TGTGCCAGCAGTTTCGCGTCTGGGGTCTATGGCTACACCTTC	CASSFASGVYGYTF
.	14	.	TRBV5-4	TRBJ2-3	TGTGCCAGCAGCTCCCCAGCCGGGGAAGATACGCAGTATTTT	CASSSPAGEDTQYF
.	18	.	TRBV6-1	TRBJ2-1	TGTGCCAGCAGTGATGGGGTTAGGGGACTTAGAGATTACAATGAGCAGTTCTTC	CASSDGVRGLRDYNEQFF
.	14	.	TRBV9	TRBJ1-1	TGTGCCAGCAGCCCGGGCCTCGGAGGCACTGAAGCTTTCTTT	CASSPGLGGTEAFF
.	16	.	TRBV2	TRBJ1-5	TGTGCCAGCGCCTTAGATGGGAGGGGCAGCGATCAGCCCCAGCATTTT	CASALDGRGSDQPQHF
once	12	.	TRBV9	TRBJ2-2	TGTGCCAGCAGCGTAGTAGGAGGGGAGCTGTTTTTT	CASSVVGGELFF
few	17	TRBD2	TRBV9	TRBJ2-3	TGTGCCAGCAGCGTAGGAGGACTAGCGGGTAGTTCGGAAACGCAGTATTTT	CASSVGGLAGSSETQYF
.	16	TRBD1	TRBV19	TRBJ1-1	TGTGCCAGCAGAGGGACAGGGAGTCACCTCTACACTGAAGCTTTCTTT	CASRGTGSHLYTEAFF
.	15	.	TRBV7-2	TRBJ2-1	TGTGCCAGCAGCTCCCTTGCGGGGACCCAGAGAGGGGAGTTCTTC	CASSSLAGTQRGEFF